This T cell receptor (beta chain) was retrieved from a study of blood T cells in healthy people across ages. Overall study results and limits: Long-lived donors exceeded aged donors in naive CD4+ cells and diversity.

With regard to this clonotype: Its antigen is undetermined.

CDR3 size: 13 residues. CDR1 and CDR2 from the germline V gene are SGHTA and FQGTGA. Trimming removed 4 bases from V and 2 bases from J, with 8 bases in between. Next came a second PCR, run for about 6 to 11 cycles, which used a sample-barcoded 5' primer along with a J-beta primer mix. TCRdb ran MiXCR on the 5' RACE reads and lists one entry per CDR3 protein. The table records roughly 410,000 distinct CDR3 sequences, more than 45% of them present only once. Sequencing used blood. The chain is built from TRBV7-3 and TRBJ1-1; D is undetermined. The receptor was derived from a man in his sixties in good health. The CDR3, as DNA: TGTGCCAGCAGCTCCCGGGCCAACACTGAAGCTTTCTTT. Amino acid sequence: CASSSRANTEAFF.